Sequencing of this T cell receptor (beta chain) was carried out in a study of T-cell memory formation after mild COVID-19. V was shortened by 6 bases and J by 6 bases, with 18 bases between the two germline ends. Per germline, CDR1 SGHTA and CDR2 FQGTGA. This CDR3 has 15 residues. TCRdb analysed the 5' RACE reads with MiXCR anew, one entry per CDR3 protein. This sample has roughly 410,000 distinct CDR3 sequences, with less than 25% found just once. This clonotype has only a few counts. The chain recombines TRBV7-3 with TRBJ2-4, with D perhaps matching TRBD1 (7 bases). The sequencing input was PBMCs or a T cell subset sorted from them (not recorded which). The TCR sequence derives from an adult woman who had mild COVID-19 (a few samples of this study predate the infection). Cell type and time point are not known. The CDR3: CASSPMGGQRNIQYF. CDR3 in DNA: TGTGCCAGCAGTCCAATGGGGGGACAGAGAAACATTCAGTACTTC.